The 3 T cell receptor beta chains listed next were all sequenced from one sample in a study of T cells in Graves' hyperthyroidism and ophthalmopathy. Amplification of TCR beta CDR3 regions was performed using RNA transcripts as template. An initial round of RT-PCR targeting the TCR CDR3 relied on the HTBI primer set. Via MiXCR, TCRdb re-called the multiplex PCR reads, giving one row per CDR3 protein. Of some 800,000 distinct CDR3 sequences in the sample, over 35% were seen once. The material sequenced was blood. These receptors were obtained from a man younger than 35 with Graves' hyperthyroidism.

The count of this clonotype is one. This chain uses TRBV20-1 with TRBJ2-7; TRBD1 matches 9 bases. This CDR3 region has 13 residues. The germline CDR1 and CDR2 sequences are DFQATT and SNEGSKA (reference sequence). J lost 2 bases, V lost 5 bases, and 4 bases had no gene match. As DNA, the CDR3 is TGCAGTGCTCCGGGACAGGGCCCCTACGAGCAGTACTTC. This sequence encodes CSAPGQGPYEQYF.

In its sample, this clonotype was seen many times. The chain uses TRBV10-3 and TRBJ1-1; a weak D match, TRBD1 (5 bases). Germline CDR1 ENHRY, CDR2 SYGVKD. CDR3 length equals 13 residues. V was clipped by 4 bases and J by 1 base, with 7 bases between them. The DNA of the CDR3 is TGTGCCATCAGTGTAGACAGGAACACTGAAGCTTTCTTT. This translates into CAISVDRNTEAFF.

A few counts support this clonotype. The chain couples TRBV20-1 to TRBJ2-5; 9 bases are a match to TRBD2. Trimming took 6 bases from V and 0 from J; bases not matched to a gene: 5. Per the germline V gene, CDR1 is DFQATT and CDR2 is SNEGSKA (reference sequence). This CDR3 region has 14 residues. The CDR3 loop is CSAISGGYQETQYF. CDR3 DNA: TGCAGTGCCATTAGCGGGGGTTACCAAGAGACCCAGTACTTC.